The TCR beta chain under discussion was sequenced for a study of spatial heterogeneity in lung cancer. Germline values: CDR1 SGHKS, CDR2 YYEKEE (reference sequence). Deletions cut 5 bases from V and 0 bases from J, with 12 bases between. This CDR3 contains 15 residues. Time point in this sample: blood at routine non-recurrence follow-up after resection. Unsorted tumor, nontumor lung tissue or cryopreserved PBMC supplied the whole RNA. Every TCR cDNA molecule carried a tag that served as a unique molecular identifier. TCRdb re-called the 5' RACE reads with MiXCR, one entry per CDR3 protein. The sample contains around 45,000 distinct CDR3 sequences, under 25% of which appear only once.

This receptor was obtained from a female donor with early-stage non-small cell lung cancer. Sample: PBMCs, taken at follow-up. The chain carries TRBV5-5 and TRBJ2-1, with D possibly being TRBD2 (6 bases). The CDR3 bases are TGTGCCAGCAGGGTGGACGGGAGCTCCTACAATGAGCAGTTCTTC. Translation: CASRVDGSSYNEQFF.